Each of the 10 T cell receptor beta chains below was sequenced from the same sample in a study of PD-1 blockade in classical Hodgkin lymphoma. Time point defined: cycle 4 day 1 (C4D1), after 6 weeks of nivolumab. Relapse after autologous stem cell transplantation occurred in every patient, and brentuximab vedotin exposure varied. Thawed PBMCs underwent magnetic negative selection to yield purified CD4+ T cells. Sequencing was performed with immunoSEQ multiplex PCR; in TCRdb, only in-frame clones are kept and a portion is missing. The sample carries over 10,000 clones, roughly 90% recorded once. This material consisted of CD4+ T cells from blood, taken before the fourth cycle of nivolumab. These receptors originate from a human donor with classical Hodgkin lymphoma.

DNA of the CDR3: TGTGCCAGCAGGGCGCTGGACAGGGGAAATGAAAAACTGTTTTTT. Protein: CASRALDRGNEKLFF. The chain is built from TRBV2 and TRBJ1-4; 9 bases are a match to TRBD1. Germline V gives CDR1 SNHLY, CDR2 FYNNEI. There are 15 residues in the CDR3. V lost 6 bases and J lost 5; bases outside the gene matches: 7. Full variable domain (remainder filled in from reference TRBV2 and TRBJ1-4): EPEVTQTPSHQVTQMGQEVILRCVPISNHLYFYWYRQILGQKVEFLVSFYNNEISEKSEIFDDQFSVERPDGSNFTLKIRSTKLEDSAMYFCASRALDRGNEKLFFGSGTQLSVL.

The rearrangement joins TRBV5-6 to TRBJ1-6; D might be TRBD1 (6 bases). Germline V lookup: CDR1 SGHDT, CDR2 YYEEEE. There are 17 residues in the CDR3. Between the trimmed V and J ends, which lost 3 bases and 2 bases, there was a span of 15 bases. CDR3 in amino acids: CASSSEQGTAYNSPLHF. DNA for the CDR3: TGTGCCAGCAGCTCCGAACAGGGAACGGCCTATAATTCACCCCTCCACTTT.

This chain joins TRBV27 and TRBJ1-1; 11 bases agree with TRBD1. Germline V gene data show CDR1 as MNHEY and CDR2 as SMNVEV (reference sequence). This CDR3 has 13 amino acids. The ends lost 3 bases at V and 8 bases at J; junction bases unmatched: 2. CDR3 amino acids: CASSFGTGGEAFF. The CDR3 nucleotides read TGTGCCAGCAGTTTTGGGACAGGGGGAGAAGCTTTCTTT.

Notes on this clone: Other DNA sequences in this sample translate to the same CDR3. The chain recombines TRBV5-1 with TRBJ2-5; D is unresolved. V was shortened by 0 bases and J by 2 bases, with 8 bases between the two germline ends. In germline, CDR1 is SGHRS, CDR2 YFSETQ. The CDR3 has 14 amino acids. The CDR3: CASSLGGVQETQYF. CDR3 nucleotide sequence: TGCGCCAGCAGCTTGGGCGGTGTACAAGAGACCCAGTACTTC.

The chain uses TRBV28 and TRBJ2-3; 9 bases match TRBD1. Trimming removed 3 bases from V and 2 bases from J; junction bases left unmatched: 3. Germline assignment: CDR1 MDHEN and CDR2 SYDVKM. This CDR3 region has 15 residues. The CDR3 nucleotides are TGTGCCAGCAGTTTCCCACAGGGGGCCACAGATACGCAGTATTTT. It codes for CASSFPQGATDTQYF.

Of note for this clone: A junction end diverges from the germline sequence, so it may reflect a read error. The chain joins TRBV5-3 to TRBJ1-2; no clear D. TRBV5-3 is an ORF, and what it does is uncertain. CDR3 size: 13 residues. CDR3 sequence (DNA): TGTGCCAGCAGCTTAAGACAAACCCTTAGCTACACCTTC. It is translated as CASSLRQTLSYTF.

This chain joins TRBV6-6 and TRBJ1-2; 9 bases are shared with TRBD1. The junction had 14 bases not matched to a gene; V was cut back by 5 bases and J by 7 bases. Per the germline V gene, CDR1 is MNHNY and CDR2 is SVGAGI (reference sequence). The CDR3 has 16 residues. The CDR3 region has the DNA TGTGCCAGCAGTCCAACCTCTGGGACAGGGATTCTTGGCTACACCTTC. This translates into CASSPTSGTGILGYTF.

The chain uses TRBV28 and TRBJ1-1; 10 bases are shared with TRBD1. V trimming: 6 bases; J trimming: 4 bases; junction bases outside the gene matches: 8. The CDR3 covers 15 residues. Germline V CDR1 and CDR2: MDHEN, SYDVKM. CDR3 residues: CASRGRQGAATEAFF. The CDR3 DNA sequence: TGTGCCAGCAGGGGTAGACAGGGGGCGGCCACTGAAGCTTTCTTT.

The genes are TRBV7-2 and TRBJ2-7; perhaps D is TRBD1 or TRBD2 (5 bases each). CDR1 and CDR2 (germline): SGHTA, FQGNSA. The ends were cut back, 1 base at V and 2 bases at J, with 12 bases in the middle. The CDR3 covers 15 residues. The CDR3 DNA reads TGTGCCAGCAGCTTAGGCGGGTTGGGGGCCTACGAGCAGTACTTC. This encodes CASSLGGLGAYEQYF. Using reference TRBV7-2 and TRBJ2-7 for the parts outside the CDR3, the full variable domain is GAGVSQSPSNKVTEKGKDVELRCDPISGHTALYWYRQSLGQGLEFLIYFQGNSAPDKSGLPSDRFSAERTGGSVSTLTIQRTQQEDSAVYLCASSLGGLGAYEQYFGPGTRLTVT.

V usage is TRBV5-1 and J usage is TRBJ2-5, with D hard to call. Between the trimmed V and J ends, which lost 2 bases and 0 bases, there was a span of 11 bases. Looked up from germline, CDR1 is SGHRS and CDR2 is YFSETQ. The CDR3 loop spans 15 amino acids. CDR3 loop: CASSFIPLNQETQYF. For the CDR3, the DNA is TGCGCCAGCAGCTTCATCCCCCTAAACCAAGAGACCCAGTACTTC.